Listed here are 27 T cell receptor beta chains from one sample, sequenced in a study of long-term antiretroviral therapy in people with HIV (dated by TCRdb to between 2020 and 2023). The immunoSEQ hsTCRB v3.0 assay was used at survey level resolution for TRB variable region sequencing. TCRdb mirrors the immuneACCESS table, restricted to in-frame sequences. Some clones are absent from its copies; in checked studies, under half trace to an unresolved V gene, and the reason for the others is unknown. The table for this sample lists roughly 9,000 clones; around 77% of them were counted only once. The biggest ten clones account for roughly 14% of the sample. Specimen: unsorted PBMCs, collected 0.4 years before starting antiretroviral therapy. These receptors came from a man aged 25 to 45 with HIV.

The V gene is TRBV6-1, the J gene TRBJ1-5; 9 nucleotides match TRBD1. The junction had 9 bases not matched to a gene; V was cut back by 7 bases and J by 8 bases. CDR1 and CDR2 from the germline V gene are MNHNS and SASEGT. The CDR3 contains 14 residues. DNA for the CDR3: TGTGCCAGCACCGGGACAGGGTGGGGAGAGCCCCAGCATTTT. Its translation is CASTGTGWGEPQHF.

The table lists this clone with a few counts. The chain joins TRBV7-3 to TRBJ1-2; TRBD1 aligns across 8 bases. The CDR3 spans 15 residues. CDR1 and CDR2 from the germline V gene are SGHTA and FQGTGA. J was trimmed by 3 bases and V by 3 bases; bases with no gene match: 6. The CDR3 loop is CASSFLPGQDYGYTF. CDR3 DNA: TGTGCCAGCAGCTTCCTTCCGGGACAGGACTATGGCTACACCTTC. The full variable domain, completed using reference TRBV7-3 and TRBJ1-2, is GAGVSQTPSNKVTEKGKYVELRCDPISGHTALYWYRQSLGQGPEFLIYFQGTGAADDSGLPNDRFFAVRPEGSVSTLKIQRTERGDSAVYLCASSFLPGQDYGYTFGSGTRLTVV.

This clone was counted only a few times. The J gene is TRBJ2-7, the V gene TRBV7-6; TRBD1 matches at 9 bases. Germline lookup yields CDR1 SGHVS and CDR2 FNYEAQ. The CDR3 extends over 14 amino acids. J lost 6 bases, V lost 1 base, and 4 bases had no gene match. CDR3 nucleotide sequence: TGTGCCAGCAGCTTAGGGGACAGGGTGGCCGAGCAGTACTTC. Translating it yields CASSLGDRVAEQYF.

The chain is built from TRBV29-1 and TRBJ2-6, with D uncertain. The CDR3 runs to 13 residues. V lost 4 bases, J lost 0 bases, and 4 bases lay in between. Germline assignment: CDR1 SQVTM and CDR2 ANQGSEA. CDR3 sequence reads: CSVAVSGANVLTF. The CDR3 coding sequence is TGCAGCGTTGCAGTCTCTGGGGCCAACGTCCTGACTTTC.

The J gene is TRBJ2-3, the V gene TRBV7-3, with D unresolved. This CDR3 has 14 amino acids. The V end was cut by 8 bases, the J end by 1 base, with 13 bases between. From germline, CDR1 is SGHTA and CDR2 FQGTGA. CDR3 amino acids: CASGLVGGTDTQYF. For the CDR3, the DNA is TGTGCCAGCGGGTTAGTAGGTGGCACAGATACGCAGTATTTT. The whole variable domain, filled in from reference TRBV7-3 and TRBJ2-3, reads GAGVSQTPSNKVTEKGKYVELRCDPISGHTALYWYRQSLGQGPEFLIYFQGTGAADDSGLPNDRFFAVRPEGSVSTLKIQRTERGDSAVYLCASGLVGGTDTQYFGPGTRLTVL.

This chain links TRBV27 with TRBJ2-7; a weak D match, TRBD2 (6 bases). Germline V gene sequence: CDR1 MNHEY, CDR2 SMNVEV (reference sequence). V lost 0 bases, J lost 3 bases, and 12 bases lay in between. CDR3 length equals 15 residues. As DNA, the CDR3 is TGTGCCAGCAGTTTATCTAGCGGAAACCACTACGAGCAGTACTTC. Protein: CASSLSSGNHYEQYF.

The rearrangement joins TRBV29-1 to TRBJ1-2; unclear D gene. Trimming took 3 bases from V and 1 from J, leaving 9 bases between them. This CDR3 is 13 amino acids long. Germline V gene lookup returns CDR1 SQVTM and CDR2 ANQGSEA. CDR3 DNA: TGCAGCGTTGATCGCAACAGTAACTATGGCTACACCTTC. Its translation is CSVDRNSNYGYTF.

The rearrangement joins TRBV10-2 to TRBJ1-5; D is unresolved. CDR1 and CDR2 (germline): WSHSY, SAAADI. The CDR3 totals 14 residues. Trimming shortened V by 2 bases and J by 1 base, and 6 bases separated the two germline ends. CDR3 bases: TGCGCCAGCAGTGAGAGGCGGAGCAATCAGCCCCAGCATTTT. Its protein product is CASSERRSNQPQHF.

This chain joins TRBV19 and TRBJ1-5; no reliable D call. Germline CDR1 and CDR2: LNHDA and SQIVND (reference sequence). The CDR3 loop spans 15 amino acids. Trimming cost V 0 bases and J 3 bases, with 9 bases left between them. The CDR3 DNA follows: TGTGCCAGTAGTATAGACAGCTCTCCCAATCAGCCCCAGCATTTT. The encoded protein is CASSIDSSPNQPQHF.

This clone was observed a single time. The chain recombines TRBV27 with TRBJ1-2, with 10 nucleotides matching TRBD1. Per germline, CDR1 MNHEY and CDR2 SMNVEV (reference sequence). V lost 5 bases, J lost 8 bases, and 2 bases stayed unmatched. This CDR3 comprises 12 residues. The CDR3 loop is CASSGTGVGYTF. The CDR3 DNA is TGTGCCAGCAGTGGGACAGGGGTCGGCTACACCTTC.

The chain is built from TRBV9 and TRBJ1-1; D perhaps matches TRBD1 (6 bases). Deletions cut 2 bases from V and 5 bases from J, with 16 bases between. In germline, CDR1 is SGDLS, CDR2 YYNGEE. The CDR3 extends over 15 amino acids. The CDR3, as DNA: TGTGCCAGCAGCGTTGTCTCGGGGGGCGGAACTGAAGCTTTCTTT. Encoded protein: CASSVVSGGGTEAFF.

CDR3 protein: CASSPGQGYTF. The CDR3 DNA is TGTGCCAGCAGTCCTGGACAGGGCTACACCTTC. The rearrangement joins TRBV27 to TRBJ1-2; weak D call: TRBD1 (6 bases). There are 11 residues in the CDR3. V lost 5 bases to trimming and J lost 8 bases, with 9 bases between them. Looked up from germline, CDR1 is MNHEY and CDR2 is SMNVEV (reference sequence).

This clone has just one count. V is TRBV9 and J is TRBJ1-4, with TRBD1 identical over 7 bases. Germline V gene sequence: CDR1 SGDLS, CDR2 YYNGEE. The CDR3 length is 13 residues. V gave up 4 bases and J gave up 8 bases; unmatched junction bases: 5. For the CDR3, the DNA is TGTGCCAGCAGCTTAGGGGGCGACGAAAAACTGTTTTTT. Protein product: CASSLGGDEKLFF.

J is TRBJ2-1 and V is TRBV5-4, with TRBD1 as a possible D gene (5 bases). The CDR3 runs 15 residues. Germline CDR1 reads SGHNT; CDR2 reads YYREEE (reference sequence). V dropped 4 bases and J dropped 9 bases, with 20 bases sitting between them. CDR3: CASSPTPTQTGEQFF. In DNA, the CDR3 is TGTGCCAGCAGCCCGACACCTACCCAAACAGGTGAGCAGTTCTTC.

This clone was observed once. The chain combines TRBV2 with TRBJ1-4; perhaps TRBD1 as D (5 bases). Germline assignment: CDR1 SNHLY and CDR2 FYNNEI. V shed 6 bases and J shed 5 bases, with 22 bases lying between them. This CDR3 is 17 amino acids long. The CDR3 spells CASRDRPAGRMNEKLFF. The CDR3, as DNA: TGTGCCAGCAGGGACCGGCCTGCAGGGAGGATGAATGAAAAACTGTTTTTT.

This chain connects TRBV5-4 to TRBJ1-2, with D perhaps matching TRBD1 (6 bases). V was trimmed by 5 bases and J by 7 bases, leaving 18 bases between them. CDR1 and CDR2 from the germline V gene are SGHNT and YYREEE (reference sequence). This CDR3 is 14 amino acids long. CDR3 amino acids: CASRIGGGRGGYTF. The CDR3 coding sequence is TGTGCCAGCAGGATTGGAGGGGGAAGAGGTGGCTACACCTTC.

The CDR3 DNA is TGTGCCAGCAGCCGGGCTACTAATGAAAAACTGTTTTTT. Protein: CASSRATNEKLFF. V is TRBV5-4 and J is TRBJ1-4, with D unresolved. This CDR3 comprises 13 residues. Trimming took 4 bases from V and 2 from J, leaving 6 bases between them. Germline V gives CDR1 SGHNT, CDR2 YYREEE (reference sequence).

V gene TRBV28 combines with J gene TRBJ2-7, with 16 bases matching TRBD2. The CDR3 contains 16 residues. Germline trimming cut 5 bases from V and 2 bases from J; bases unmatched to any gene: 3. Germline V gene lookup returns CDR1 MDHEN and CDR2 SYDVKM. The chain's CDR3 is CASSGTSGRVPYEQYF. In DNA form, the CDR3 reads TGTGCCAGCAGTGGGACTAGCGGGAGGGTTCCCTACGAGCAGTACTTC. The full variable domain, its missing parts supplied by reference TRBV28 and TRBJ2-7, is DVKVTQSSRYLVKRTGEKVFLECVQDMDHENMFWYRQDPGLGLRLIYFSYDVKMKEKGDIPEGYSVSREKKERFSLILESASTNQTSMYLCASSGTSGRVPYEQYFGPGTRLTVT.

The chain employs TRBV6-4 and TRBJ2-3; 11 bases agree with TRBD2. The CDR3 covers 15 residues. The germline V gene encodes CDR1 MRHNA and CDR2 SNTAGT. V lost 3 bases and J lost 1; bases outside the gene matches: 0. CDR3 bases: TGTGCCAGCAGTGAGGGACTAGCGGGCACAGATACGCAGTATTTT. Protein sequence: CASSEGLAGTDTQYF.

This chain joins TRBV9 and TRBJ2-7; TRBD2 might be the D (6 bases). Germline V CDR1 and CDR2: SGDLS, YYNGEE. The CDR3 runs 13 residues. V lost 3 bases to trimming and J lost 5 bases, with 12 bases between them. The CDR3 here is CASSGRDLNEQYF. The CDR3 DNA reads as TGTGCCAGCAGCGGGCGGGACCTCAACGAGCAGTACTTC. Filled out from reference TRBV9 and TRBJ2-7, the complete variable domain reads DSGVTQTPKHLITATGQRVTLRCSPRSGDLSVYWYQQSLDQGLQFLIQYYNGEERAKGNILERFSAQQFPDLHSELNLSSLELGDSALYFCASSGRDLNEQYFGPGTRLTVT.

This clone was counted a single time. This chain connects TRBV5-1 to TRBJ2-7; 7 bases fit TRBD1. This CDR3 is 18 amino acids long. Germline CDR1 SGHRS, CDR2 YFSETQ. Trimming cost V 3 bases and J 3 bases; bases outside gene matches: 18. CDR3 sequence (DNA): TGCGCCAGCAGCTCCCCCGAGGGGGCCCTCGGACAGCACTACGAGCAGTACTTC. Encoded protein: CASSSPEGALGQHYEQYF.

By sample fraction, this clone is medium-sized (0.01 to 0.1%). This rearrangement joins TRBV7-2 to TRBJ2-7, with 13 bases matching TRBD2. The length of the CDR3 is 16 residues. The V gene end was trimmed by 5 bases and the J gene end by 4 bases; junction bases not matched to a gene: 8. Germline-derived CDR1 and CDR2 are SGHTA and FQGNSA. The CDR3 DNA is TGTGCCAGCAGCCCTATATGGACTAGCGGGAGATACGAGCAGTACTTC. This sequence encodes CASSPIWTSGRYEQYF.

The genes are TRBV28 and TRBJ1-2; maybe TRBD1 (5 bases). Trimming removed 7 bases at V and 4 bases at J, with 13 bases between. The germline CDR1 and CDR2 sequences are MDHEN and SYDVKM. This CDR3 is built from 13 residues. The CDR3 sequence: CASKYGGVYGYTF. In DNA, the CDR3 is TGTGCCAGCAAATATGGGGGAGTCTATGGCTACACCTTC.

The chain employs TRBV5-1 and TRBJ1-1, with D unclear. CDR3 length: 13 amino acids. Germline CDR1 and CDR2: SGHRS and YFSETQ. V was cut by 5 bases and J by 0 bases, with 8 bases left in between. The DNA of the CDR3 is TGCGCCAGCAGTCTCGACCTGAACACTGAAGCTTTCTTT. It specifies CASSLDLNTEAFF.

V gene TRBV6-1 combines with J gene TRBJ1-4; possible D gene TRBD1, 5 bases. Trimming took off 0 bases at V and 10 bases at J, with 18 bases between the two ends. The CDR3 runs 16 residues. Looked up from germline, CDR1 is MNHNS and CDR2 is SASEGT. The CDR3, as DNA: TGTGCCAGCAGTGAAGCTCCGGACACCTACAAGGGAAAACTGTTTTTT. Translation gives CASSEAPDTYKGKLFF.

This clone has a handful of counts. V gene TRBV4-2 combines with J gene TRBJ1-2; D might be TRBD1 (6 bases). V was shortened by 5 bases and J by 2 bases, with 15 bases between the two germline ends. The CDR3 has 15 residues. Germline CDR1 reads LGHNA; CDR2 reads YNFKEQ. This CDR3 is CASSLRGAGNYGYTF. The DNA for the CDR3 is TGTGCCAGCAGCTTGAGGGGGGCCGGAAACTATGGCTACACCTTC.

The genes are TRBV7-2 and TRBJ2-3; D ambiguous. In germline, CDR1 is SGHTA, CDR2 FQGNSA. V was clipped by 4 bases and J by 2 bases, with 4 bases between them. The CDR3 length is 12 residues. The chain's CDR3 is CASSWFTDTQYF. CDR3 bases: TGTGCCAGCAGCTGGTTCACAGATACGCAGTATTTT.